The 27 T cell receptor beta chains below were found in one sample sequenced in a study of blood T cell repertoires in COVID-19. Assay used: immunoSEQ multiplex PCR; TCRdb lists only in-frame clones, some missing. Of more than 200,000 clones listed, approximately 86% were seen once; the top ten hold about 5.2%. Input material: peripheral blood. The receptors here all came from a woman in her sixties with COVID-19, enrolled during active disease.

The chain employs TRBV28 and TRBJ1-4; the D is unclear. There are 14 residues in the CDR3. The ends were cut back, 5 bases at V and 3 bases at J, with 10 bases in the middle. The germline V gene encodes CDR1 MDHEN and CDR2 SYDVKM. The CDR3 loop is CASSEGGSNEKLFF. The CDR3 bases are TGTGCCAGCAGTGAGGGAGGCTCTAATGAAAAACTGTTTTTT.

The rearrangement joins TRBV7-3 to TRBJ2-1; weak D call: TRBD1 (6 bases). Germline V gene sequence: CDR1 SGHTA, CDR2 FQGTGA. Trimming shortened V by 5 bases and J by 0 bases, and 11 bases separated the two germline ends. This CDR3 comprises 15 residues. Here the CDR3 reads CASSPDRSSYNEQFF. The CDR3 DNA reads TGTGCCAGCAGCCCAGACAGGAGCTCCTACAATGAGCAGTTCTTC.

This chain uses TRBV7-2 with TRBJ1-5; D is perhaps TRBD1 (5 bases). Trimming pared 2 bases from V and 5 bases from J, leaving 10 bases between. There are 14 residues in the CDR3. CDR1 is SGHTA and CDR2 is FQGNSA in the germline V gene. The CDR3 protein is CASSLPREYQPQHF. The CDR3 region has the DNA TGTGCCAGCAGCTTACCCAGGGAATATCAGCCCCAGCATTTT.

V gene TRBV30 combines with J gene TRBJ1-5, with 7 bases fitting TRBD1. The CDR3 runs to 17 residues. Germline V gene lookup returns CDR1 GTSNPN and CDR2 SVGIG (reference sequence). The ends lost 1 base at V and 0 bases at J; junction bases unmatched: 9. The CDR3 is CAWSGGQRTNSNQPQHF. The CDR3 nucleotides read TGTGCCTGGAGTGGGGGACAGCGGACTAATAGCAATCAGCCCCAGCATTTT. Drawing the rest from reference TRBV30 and TRBJ1-5, the complete variable domain is SQTIHQWPATLVQPVGSPLSLECTVEGTSNPNLYWYRQAAGRGLQLLFYSVGIGQISSEVPQNLSASRPQDRQFILSSKKLLLSDSGFYLCAWSGGQRTNSNQPQHFGDGTRLSIL.

V is TRBV27 and J is TRBJ1-4; 7 nucleotides line up with TRBD1. This CDR3 has 14 residues. The germline V gene encodes CDR1 MNHEY and CDR2 SMNVEV (reference sequence). After removal of 6 bases from V and 4 bases from J, the junction contained 5 bases not matched to a gene. In nucleotides, the CDR3 is TGTGCCAGCAGCGTGACAGGGATTAATGAAAAACTGTTTTTT. It yields the protein CASSVTGINEKLFF.

The V and J genes are TRBV7-2 and TRBJ2-5; a possible D gene is TRBD2 (7 bases). Trimming left V 1 base short and J 6 bases short, with 18 bases between. Germline V gene lookup returns CDR1 SGHTA and CDR2 FQGNSA. There are 16 residues in the CDR3. CDR3 sequence: CASSLELGGPMKTQYF. The CDR3 nucleotides read TGTGCCAGCAGCTTAGAGCTGGGGGGGCCGATGAAGACCCAGTACTTC.

The chain uses TRBV4-1 and TRBJ2-3, with 8 bases lining up with TRBD2. V was clipped by 5 bases and J by 1 base; unmatched bases: 8. Germline V gene data show CDR1 as MGHRA and CDR2 as YSYEKL. The CDR3 contains 16 residues. The chain's CDR3 is CASSLRLARGTDTQYF. The CDR3 DNA is TGCGCCAGCAGCTTACGACTAGCGCGCGGCACAGATACGCAGTATTTT.

The chain couples TRBV7-7 to TRBJ2-6; no clear D. This CDR3 contains 14 residues. The V gene's germline CDR1 is SSHAT and CDR2 FNYEAQ (reference sequence). V lost 4 bases and J 0 bases, leaving 4 bases between the germline ends. CDR3 nucleotides: TGTGCCAGCAGCTCTAGCTCTGGGGCCAACGTCCTGACTTTC. Protein product: CASSSSSGANVLTF.

The genes are TRBV30 and TRBJ2-3; TRBD1 aligns across 12 bases. In germline, CDR1 is GTSNPN, CDR2 SVGIG (reference sequence). Germline trimming cut 3 bases from V and 5 bases from J; bases unmatched to any gene: 3. This CDR3 has 14 amino acids. CDR3 in amino acids: CAWRGTGGLDTQYF. DNA of the CDR3: TGTGCCTGGAGGGGGACAGGGGGCCTAGATACGCAGTATTTT.

The chain is built from TRBV6-5 and TRBJ2-5; 8 bases line up with TRBD1. CDR3 size: 15 residues. V shed 7 bases, J shed 5 bases, and the junction held 12 bases outside the gene matches. Germline CDR1 reads MNHEY; CDR2 reads SVGAGI. The CDR3 loop is CASTPLRQGRETQYF. The CDR3 DNA sequence: TGTGCCAGCACACCCCTCCGACAGGGGAGGGAGACCCAGTACTTC.

The chain is built from TRBV6-2 or TRBV6-3 and TRBJ2-7, with TRBD2 as a possible D gene (6 bases). The V end lost 6 bases, the J end lost 7 bases, and 19 bases lay between the germline ends. The CDR3 extends over 14 amino acids. Germline V gives CDR1 MNHEY, CDR2 SVGEGT. The CDR3 spells CASSQTRRDWEQYF. In nucleotides, the CDR3 is TGTGCCAGCAGCCAGACTAGGCGGGATTGGGAGCAGTACTTC.

A note on this clone: Additional DNA sequences in this sample encode the identical CDR3. V is TRBV5-1 and J is TRBJ2-7; a possible D gene is TRBD1 (6 bases). CDR1 and CDR2 (germline): SGHRS, YFSETQ. The length of the CDR3 is 14 residues. Between the trimmed V and J ends, which lost 0 bases and 4 bases, there was a span of 11 bases. The CDR3: CASSLVPGEYEQYF. CDR3 sequence (DNA): TGCGCCAGCAGCTTGGTGCCAGGGGAATACGAGCAGTACTTC.

This clone was recorded only once. This chain uses TRBV7-9 with TRBJ1-4, with 9 bases matching TRBD1. Germline V gives CDR1 SEHNR, CDR2 FQNEAQ (reference sequence). V was pared by 5 bases and J by 5 bases, with 6 bases of the junction left unmatched. This CDR3 region has 15 residues. CDR3 bases: TGTGCCAGCAGCCCGTCGGGACAGGGCAATGAAAAACTGTTTTTT. Its translation: CASSPSGQGNEKLFF.

The CDR3 DNA sequence: TGTGCCAGCAGTTTAGTGGGACAGGGGGCAATCGGGGAGCTGTTTTTT. This encodes CASSLVGQGAIGELFF. This sequence joins TRBV27 and TRBJ2-2, with TRBD1 identical over 12 bases. This CDR3 is 16 amino acids long. CDR1 is MNHEY, CDR2 SMNVEV, per germline (reference sequence). Losses at the gene ends were 2 bases for V and 7 bases for J; bases not matched to a gene: 5.

This chain links TRBV15 with TRBJ2-1; no definite D call. The germline V gene encodes CDR1 LNHNV and CDR2 YYDKDF (reference sequence). The CDR3 runs to 13 residues. V lost 0 bases and J lost 7, with 7 bases in between. DNA for the CDR3: TGTGCCACCAGCAGAGATCTCCAGAATGAGCAGTTCTTC. Encoded protein: CATSRDLQNEQFF.

V and J are TRBV4-3 and TRBJ1-3; 8 positions agree with TRBD1. The CDR3 is 16 residues long. V shed 1 base and J 2 bases; nucleotides not matched to a gene: 4. Germline CDR1 LGHNA, CDR2 YSLEER. DNA of the CDR3: TGCGCCAGCAGCCAAGCGAACAGGGGGACTGGAAACACCATATATTTT. As protein: CASSQANRGTGNTIYF.

V and J are TRBV12-3 or TRBV12-4 and TRBJ2-5; D gene unclear. This CDR3 region has 11 residues. V was clipped by 4 bases and J by 7 bases, with 7 bases between them. This chain's CDR3 is CASSYPGTQYF. The CDR3 nucleotides are TGTGCCAGCAGTTACCCCGGGACCCAGTACTTC.

The chain joins TRBV6-1 to TRBJ1-2, with D possibly being TRBD1 (6 bases). The CDR3 loop spans 13 amino acids. CDR1 is MNHNS and CDR2 is SASEGT in the germline V gene. Trimming removed 3 bases at V and 6 bases at J, with 11 bases between. CDR3 loop: CASSELQGNGYTF. The CDR3 DNA sequence: TGTGCCAGCAGTGAGCTACAGGGAAATGGCTACACCTTC.

V gene TRBV4-2 combines with J gene TRBJ1-6, with unresolved D. Looked up from germline, CDR1 is LGHNA and CDR2 is YNFKEQ. CDR3 length equals 15 residues. V gave up 0 bases and J gave up 10 bases, with 13 bases separating them. In DNA, the CDR3 is TGTGCCAGCAGCCAAGATCTCGAGGGTCGATCACCCCTCCACTTT. Protein: CASSQDLEGRSPLHF.

The genes are TRBV10-3 and TRBJ2-2; weak D call: TRBD1 (5 bases). CDR1 and CDR2 (germline): ENHRY, SYGVKD. The length of the CDR3 is 13 residues. Trimming cost V 8 bases and J 4 bases, with 11 bases left between them. CDR3 DNA: TGTGCCATCGGGGCGCTGGGCACCGGGGAGCTGTTTTTT. Its translation: CAIGALGTGELFF.

This rearrangement joins TRBV6-2 or TRBV6-3 to TRBJ1-1, with 8 positions matching TRBD1. The ends lost 4 bases at V and 5 bases at J; junction bases unmatched: 6. Germline V lookup: CDR1 MNHEY, CDR2 SVGEGT. The CDR3 consists of 14 residues. Here the CDR3 DNA reads TGTGCCAGCAGTTTCAAGACAGGGGCGACTGAAGCTTTCTTT. This codes for CASSFKTGATEAFF.

The chain has TRBV24-1 and TRBJ2-1; 8 nucleotides agree with TRBD2. The CDR3 is 14 amino acids. V shed 7 bases, J shed 10 bases, and the junction held 11 bases outside the gene matches. Germline CDR1 and CDR2: KGHDR and SFDVKD. The CDR3 DNA follows: TGTGCCACCAGACAACCAGGACTAGCCGGAGAGCAGTTCTTC. Protein: CATRQPGLAGEQFF.

The chain is built from TRBV10-3 and TRBJ1-5, with 7 bases lining up with TRBD1. Germline CDR1 reads ENHRY; CDR2 reads SYGVKD. V was clipped by 6 bases and J by 1 base; unmatched bases: 3. The CDR3 spans 14 residues. Here the CDR3 reads CAISTGQSNQPQHF. CDR3 DNA sequence: TGTGCCATCAGCACGGGACAGAGCAATCAGCCCCAGCATTTT.

The V and J genes are TRBV18 and TRBJ1-5; TRBD1 matches 10 bases. CDR3 size: 18 residues. V was pared by 3 bases and J by 0 bases, with 8 bases of the junction left unmatched. Germline-derived CDR1 and CDR2 are KGHSH and LQKENI. The CDR3 bases are TGTGCCAGCTCACCGGGGGACAGGGGCCGAGTTAGCAATCAGCCCCAGCATTTT. Amino acid sequence: CASSPGDRGRVSNQPQHF.

Many counts were recorded for this clone. The rearrangement links TRBV19 to TRBJ2-7; D perhaps matches TRBD2 (5 bases). From germline, CDR1 is LNHDA and CDR2 SQIVND (reference sequence). V gave up 1 base and J gave up 1 base, with 8 bases separating them. The CDR3 totals 14 residues. The CDR3 bases are TGTGCCAGTAGTATAGCCGGGAATTCCTACGAGCAGTACTTC. This encodes CASSIAGNSYEQYF.

This rearrangement joins TRBV6-2 or TRBV6-3 to TRBJ1-1; TRBD1 aligns across 7 bases. V shed 6 bases and J 10 bases; nucleotides not matched to a gene: 20. The CDR3 has 16 amino acids. Germline-derived CDR1 and CDR2 are MNHEY and SVGEGT. The CDR3 loop reads CASSPDRVGDLFGAFF. DNA of the CDR3: TGTGCCAGCAGCCCAGACAGGGTAGGAGACCTTTTTGGAGCTTTCTTT.

This rearrangement joins TRBV28 to TRBJ2-7; TRBD2 matches 11 bases. The germline CDR1 and CDR2 sequences are MDHEN and SYDVKM. With 3 bases clipped from V and 3 bases from J, the junction kept 7 bases outside the gene matches. The length of the CDR3 is 16 residues. CDR3 sequence (DNA): TGTGCCAGCAGTTTCCGGTTAGGACTAGCGGGCTACGAGCAGTACTTC. It yields the protein CASSFRLGLAGYEQYF. Full variable domain (remainder filled in from reference TRBV28 and TRBJ2-7): DVKVTQSSRYLVKRTGEKVFLECVQDMDHENMFWYRQDPGLGLRLIYFSYDVKMKEKGDIPEGYSVSREKKERFSLILESASTNQTSMYLCASSFRLGLAGYEQYFGPGTRLTVT.